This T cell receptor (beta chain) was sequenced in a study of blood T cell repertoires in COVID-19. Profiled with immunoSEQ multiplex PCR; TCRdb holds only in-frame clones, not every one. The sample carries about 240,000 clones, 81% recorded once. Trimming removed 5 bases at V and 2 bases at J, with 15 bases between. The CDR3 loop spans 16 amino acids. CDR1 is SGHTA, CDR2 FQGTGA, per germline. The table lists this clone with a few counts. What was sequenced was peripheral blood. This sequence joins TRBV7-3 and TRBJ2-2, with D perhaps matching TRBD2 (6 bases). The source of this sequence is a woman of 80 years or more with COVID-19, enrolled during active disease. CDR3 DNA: TGTGCCAGCAGCCCAGGGACTGGATCAAACACCGGGGAGCTGTTTTTT. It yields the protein CASSPGTGSNTGELFF.